This passage covers 25 T cell receptor beta chains from one sample sequenced in a study of T cell responses to AZD1222 COVID-19 vaccine. Only in-frame clones appear in the TCRdb table, and some are missing; sequencing was by immunoSEQ multiplex PCR. The table records 100,000 or so clones, about 93% of them present only once. Source: peripheral blood, taken 28 days after the second AZD1222 dose. The receptors were gathered from an adult who received the AZD1222 COVID-19 vaccine.

The chain combines TRBV11-2 with TRBJ2-1; D call uncertain. The CDR3 covers 11 residues. CDR1 is SGHAT and CDR2 is FQNNGV in the germline V gene. The V end was cut by 4 bases, the J end by 12 bases, with 10 bases between. As DNA, the CDR3 is TGTGCCAGCAGCTCCCCGCGGTGGCAGTTCTTC. It is translated as CASSSPRWQFF.

V and J are TRBV30 and TRBJ2-7; a possible D gene is TRBD1 (5 bases). The CDR3 runs to 13 residues. Germline CDR1 reads GTSNPN; CDR2 reads SVGIG (reference sequence). V was pared by 3 bases and J by 5 bases, with 14 bases between. The CDR3 protein is CAWRPGWVHEQYF. The CDR3 DNA sequence: TGTGCCTGGAGACCAGGGTGGGTACACGAGCAGTACTTC.

The V gene is TRBV20-1, the J gene TRBJ2-7, with 11 bases that match TRBD2. Germline V gene sequence: CDR1 DFQATT, CDR2 SNEGSKA (reference sequence). The V segment lost 3 bases and the J segment 2 bases; nucleotides outside the gene matches: 6. CDR3 length: 15 amino acids. CDR3 loop: CSASHLAGGAYEQYF. For the CDR3, the DNA is TGCAGTGCTAGTCACCTAGCGGGGGGAGCCTACGAGCAGTACTTC.

This clone was observed a single time. The rearrangement uses TRBV7-3 and TRBJ2-1; D remains unclear. With 4 bases removed from V and 0 bases from J, the gap between germline ends came to 10 bases. The CDR3 has 15 residues. Germline V gene lookup returns CDR1 SGHTA and CDR2 FQGTGA. CDR3 loop: CASSSGSGSYNEQFF. In DNA, the CDR3 is TGTGCCAGCAGCTCCGGATCCGGCTCCTACAATGAGCAGTTCTTC. Variable domain in full (rest from reference TRBV7-3 and TRBJ2-1): GAGVSQTPSNKVTEKGKYVELRCDPISGHTALYWYRQSLGQGPEFLIYFQGTGAADDSGLPNDRFFAVRPEGSVSTLKIQRTERGDSAVYLCASSSGSGSYNEQFFGPGTRLTVL.

The chain is built from TRBV15 and TRBJ2-6, with D possibly being TRBD1 (5 bases). Germline-derived CDR1 and CDR2 are LNHNV and YYDKDF (reference sequence). This CDR3 region has 18 residues. Trimming removed 1 base at V and 4 bases at J, with 17 bases between. CDR3: CATSRGGRNPSGANVLTF. DNA for the CDR3: TGTGCCACCAGCAGAGGGGGCCGAAACCCTTCCGGGGCCAACGTCCTGACTTTC.

This clone was recorded a few times. The rearrangement joins TRBV12-2 to TRBJ2-1. TRBV12-2 is a pseudogene segment. The CDR3 sequence is 10 residues long. Here the CDR3 reads CASPLDEQFF. CDR3 DNA: TGTGCAAGTCCCCTGGATGAGCAGTTCTTC.

V and J are TRBV9 and TRBJ2-7, with unresolved D. Germline V lookup: CDR1 SGDLS, CDR2 YYNGEE. Trimming removed 0 bases at V and 3 bases at J, with 16 bases between. The CDR3 runs to 16 residues. CDR3 in amino acids: CASSVGIQGPGYEQYF. The CDR3 coding sequence is TGTGCCAGCAGCGTAGGCATCCAAGGCCCGGGCTACGAGCAGTACTTC.

V and J are TRBV16 and TRBJ1-1, with D hard to call. V gave up 2 bases and J gave up 10 bases, with 8 bases separating them. CDR3 length equals 11 residues. In germline, CDR1 is KGHSY, CDR2 FQNENV. CDR3 in amino acids: CASSQVKGAFF. The CDR3 coding sequence is TGTGCCAGCAGCCAAGTGAAGGGAGCTTTCTTT.

The chain uses TRBV30 and TRBJ1-1; TRBD1 is a possible D gene (6 bases). The germline V gene encodes CDR1 GTSNPN and CDR2 SVGIG (reference sequence). The CDR3 consists of 12 residues. The germline V and J ends were trimmed by 8 bases and 4 bases, with 14 bases remaining between them. The CDR3 loop reads CAGGLGATEAFF. The DNA of the CDR3 is TGTGCCGGGGGCTTGGGGGCCACTGAAGCTTTCTTT.

V is TRBV28 and J is TRBJ2-7; 7 bases fit TRBD1. The germline CDR1 and CDR2 sequences are MDHEN and SYDVKM. The trim removed 4 bases at V and 0 bases at J, leaving 9 bases unmatched. The CDR3 spans 16 residues. CDR3 loop: CASSSPGQVLSYEQYF. CDR3 sequence (DNA): TGTGCCAGCAGTTCCCCCGGACAGGTACTCTCCTACGAGCAGTACTTC.

This clone was observed a single time. The chain links TRBV3-1 (or the pseudogene TRBV3-2) to TRBJ2-7, with TRBD2 identical over 10 bases. Unmatched junction bases numbered 6, after V lost 5 bases and J lost 2 bases. This CDR3 comprises 15 residues. CDR1 is LGHDT and CDR2 is YNNKEL in the germline V gene (reference sequence). The CDR3 reads CASSVLAGRTYEQYF. The CDR3 coding sequence is TGTGCCAGCAGCGTACTAGCGGGACGTACCTACGAGCAGTACTTC.

The rearrangement uses TRBV28 and TRBJ1-4, with D possibly matching TRBD1 (5 bases). The V end was cut by 2 bases, the J end by 4 bases, with 11 bases between. Germline V gene sequence: CDR1 MDHEN, CDR2 SYDVKM. The CDR3 sequence is 15 residues long. CDR3 sequence reads: CASSLSRGSNEKLFF. In DNA, the CDR3 is TGTGCCAGCAGTTTAAGTCGGGGCAGTAATGAAAAACTGTTTTTT. The full variable domain, with the rest looked up from reference TRBV28 and TRBJ1-4, is DVKVTQSSRYLVKRTGEKVFLECVQDMDHENMFWYRQDPGLGLRLIYFSYDVKMKEKGDIPEGYSVSREKKERFSLILESASTNQTSMYLCASSLSRGSNEKLFFGSGTQLSVL.

V usage is TRBV7-2 and J usage is TRBJ1-2; the match to TRBD1 covers 7 bases. The trim removed 0 bases at V and 3 bases at J, leaving 1 base unmatched. CDR3 length: 14 residues. Germline V gene sequence: CDR1 SGHTA, CDR2 FQGNSA. The CDR3 reads CASSLAQGDYGYTF. The CDR3 nucleotides read TGTGCCAGCAGCTTAGCGCAGGGGGACTATGGCTACACCTTC.

The table lists this clone with a count of one. This chain joins TRBV27 and TRBJ2-3; D is unclear. The CDR3 is 13 amino acids. The V end lost 6 bases, the J end lost 1 base, and 8 bases lay between the germline ends. The germline V gene encodes CDR1 MNHEY and CDR2 SMNVEV (reference sequence). The CDR3 region is CASSSRGTDTQYF. The CDR3 nucleotides read TGTGCCAGCAGCTCCCGGGGCACAGATACGCAGTATTTT.

This rearrangement joins TRBV3-1 (or the pseudogene TRBV3-2) to TRBJ2-3; D perhaps matches TRBD2 (6 bases). The germline V gene has CDR1 LGHDT and CDR2 YNNKEL (reference sequence). This CDR3 spans 16 amino acids. With 3 bases removed from V and 0 bases from J, the gap between germline ends came to 13 bases. The CDR3 DNA reads TGTGCCAGCAGCCACCCTCCCGGGACTAGCACAGATACGCAGTATTTT. Translation gives CASSHPPGTSTDTQYF.

This clone was detected only once. The chain combines TRBV5-5 with TRBJ2-7; no firm D call. Per germline, CDR1 SGHKS and CDR2 YYEKEE (reference sequence). The CDR3 has 15 amino acids. Trimming removed 2 bases at V and 7 bases at J, with 19 bases between. The CDR3 protein is CASSFWASPAWEQYF. As DNA, the CDR3 is TGTGCCAGCAGCTTTTGGGCCAGTCCCGCGTGGGAGCAGTACTTC.

The rearrangement joins TRBV11-2 to TRBJ1-1; D not resolved. The CDR3 is 15 residues long. Germline V gene lookup returns CDR1 SGHAT and CDR2 FQNNGV. The V end lost 5 bases, the J end lost 2 bases, and 15 bases lay between the germline ends. The CDR3 DNA follows: TGTGCCAGCAGCCCCAGGACGTTAGCTAACACTGAAGCTTTCTTT. It specifies CASSPRTLANTEAFF. Based on the CDR3 plus reference TRBV11-2 and TRBJ1-1, the full variable domain is EAGVAQSPRYKIIEKRQSVAFWCNPISGHATLYWYQQILGQGPKLLIQFQNNGVVDDSQLPKDRFSAERLKGVDSTLKIQPAKLEDSAVYLCASSPRTLANTEAFFGQGTRLTVV.

A single count supports this clone. This rearrangement joins TRBV7-3 to TRBJ2-3, with 8 bases lining up with TRBD2. Germline values: CDR1 SGHTA, CDR2 FQGTGA. J lost 1 base, V lost 5 bases, and 8 bases had no gene match. CDR3 size: 16 residues. CDR3 protein: CASSERGGPGTDTQYF. The CDR3 region has the DNA TGTGCCAGCAGCGAACGGGGGGGCCCGGGCACAGATACGCAGTATTTT.

The rearrangement uses TRBV19 and TRBJ2-7, with TRBD1 identical over 11 bases. The CDR3 covers 16 residues. The V and J ends lost 5 bases and 2 bases, in that order; junction bases with no gene match: 8. CDR1 and CDR2 from the germline V gene are LNHDA and SQIVND (reference sequence). CDR3 DNA sequence: TGTGCCAGTAGTTGGACAGGGGGCTCGGGGGCCTACGAGCAGTACTTC. This translates into CASSWTGGSGAYEQYF.

The V call is TRBV18, the J call TRBJ1-6; no definite D call. CDR1 and CDR2 from the germline V gene are KGHSH and LQKENI. This CDR3 spans 15 amino acids. V was cut by 3 bases and J by 2 bases, with 8 bases left in between. CDR3 nucleotides: TGTGCCAGCTCACCCCAGTCAGCCTATAATTCACCCCTCCACTTT. This translates into CASSPQSAYNSPLHF.

This chain links TRBV2 with TRBJ2-2, with a weak D call TRBD1 (5 bases). This CDR3 is 14 amino acids long. CDR1 SNHLY and CDR2 FYNNEI come from the germline V gene. The ends were cut back, 7 bases at V and 5 bases at J, with 14 bases in the middle. Here the CDR3 reads CASTGRLGTGELFF. The CDR3 DNA reads TGTGCCAGCACAGGGCGTCTCGGGACCGGGGAGCTGTTTTTT.

This rearrangement joins TRBV30 to TRBJ2-5; D is perhaps TRBD1 or TRBD2 (7 bases each). The CDR3 extends over 14 amino acids. Trimming cost V 4 bases and J 5 bases, with 17 bases left between them. Germline CDR1 reads GTSNPN; CDR2 reads SVGIG (reference sequence). CDR3 in amino acids: CAWTQGEGRETQYF. The CDR3 DNA follows: TGTGCCTGGACCCAGGGGGAGGGTAGGGAGACCCAGTACTTC.

This clone occurred once. The chain couples TRBV11-2 to TRBJ2-2; D may be TRBD1 or TRBD2 (5 bases each). Germline CDR1 reads SGHAT; CDR2 reads FQNNGV. V shed 5 bases and J shed 2 bases, with 24 bases lying between them. This CDR3 is built from 19 residues. CDR3 nucleotide sequence: TGTGCCAGCAGCCAACTCCCAGAGGTCGGGGCGGAAAACACCGGGGAGCTGTTTTTT. Amino acids: CASSQLPEVGAENTGELFF.

The rearrangement links TRBV27 to TRBJ2-3; D not resolved. This CDR3 has 12 residues. CDR1 is MNHEY, CDR2 SMNVEV, per germline (reference sequence). V was shortened by 6 bases and J by 0 bases, with 4 bases between the two germline ends. For the CDR3, the DNA is TGTGCCAGCAGCCCTAGCACAGATACGCAGTATTTT. Residues: CASSPSTDTQYF.

The gene calls are TRBV5-1 and TRBJ2-2, with 10 bases that match TRBD2. The length of the CDR3 is 16 residues. Germline V gene sequence: CDR1 SGHRS, CDR2 YFSETQ. After removal of 1 base from V and 5 bases from J, the junction contained 5 bases not matched to a gene. The DNA of the CDR3 is TGCGCCAGCAGCTTGATTCTAGCGGGGGTAACCGGGGAGCTGTTTTTT. Its protein is CASSLILAGVTGELFF.